This T cell receptor beta chain was identified during a study of CD4 T cells in relation to SARS-CoV-2 and coronaviruses. Across the study: The restricting HLA molecule for shared crossreactive spike epitopes was mapped. Whole-study results and caveats: The cross-reactivity analysis covered only spike protein, not other viral proteins.

CDR3 length: 17 amino acids. Trimming pared 0 bases from V and 8 bases from J, leaving 23 bases between. The germline V gene has CDR1 SGHNT and CDR2 YYREEE (reference sequence). As concerns this clone: As yet, its antigen is unknown.

Profiled with immunoSEQ multiplex PCR; TCRdb holds only in-frame clones, not every one. The sample holds roughly 68,000 clones, 85% to 95% seen once. CD4+ T cells from unexposed donors were obtained before the COVID-19 pandemic (2011-2018). This TCR came from a human donor in good health. The chain combines TRBV5-4 with TRBJ1-2; D is perhaps TRBD1 (5 bases). The sequenced sample was naive CD4+ T cells from PBMCs. Subset described: naive CD4+ T cells isolated by negative enrichment. The CDR3 sequence: CASSLGGVIGIEGGYTF. The CDR3 DNA is TGTGCCAGCAGCTTGGGGGGGGTGATCGGTATCGAGGGGGGCTACACCTTC.